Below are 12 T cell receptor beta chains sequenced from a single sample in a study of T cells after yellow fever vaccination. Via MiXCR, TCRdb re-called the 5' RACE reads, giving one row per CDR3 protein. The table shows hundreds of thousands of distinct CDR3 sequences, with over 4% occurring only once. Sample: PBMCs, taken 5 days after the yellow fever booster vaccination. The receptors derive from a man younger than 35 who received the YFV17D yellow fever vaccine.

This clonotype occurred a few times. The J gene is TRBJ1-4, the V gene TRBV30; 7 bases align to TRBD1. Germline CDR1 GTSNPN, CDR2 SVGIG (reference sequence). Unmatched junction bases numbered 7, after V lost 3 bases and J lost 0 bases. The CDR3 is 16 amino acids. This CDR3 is CAWREGARATNEKLFF. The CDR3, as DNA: TGTGCCTGGAGGGAGGGGGCGCGAGCAACTAATGAAAAACTGTTTTTT.

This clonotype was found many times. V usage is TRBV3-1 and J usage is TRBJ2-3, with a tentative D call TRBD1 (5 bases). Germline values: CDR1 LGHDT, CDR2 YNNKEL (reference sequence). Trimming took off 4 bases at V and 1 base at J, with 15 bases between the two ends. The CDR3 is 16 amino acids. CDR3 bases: TGTGCCAGCAGCCCCCCCCCTACCAGGGGCACAGATACGCAGTATTTT. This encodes CASSPPPTRGTDTQYF.

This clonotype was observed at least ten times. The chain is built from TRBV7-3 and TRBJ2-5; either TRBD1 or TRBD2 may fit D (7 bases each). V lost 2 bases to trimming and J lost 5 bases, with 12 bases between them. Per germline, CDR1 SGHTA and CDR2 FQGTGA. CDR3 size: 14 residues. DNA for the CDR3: TGTGCCAGCAGCTTAGGCAGGGGGGGGGAGACCCAGTACTTC. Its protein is CASSLGRGGETQYF.

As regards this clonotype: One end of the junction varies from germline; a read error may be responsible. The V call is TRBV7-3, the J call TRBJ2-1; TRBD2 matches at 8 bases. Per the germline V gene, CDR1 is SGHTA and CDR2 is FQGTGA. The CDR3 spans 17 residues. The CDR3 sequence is CASSSLGTGGSSNEQFF. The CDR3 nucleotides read TGTGCCAGCAGCTCCCTCGGGACGGGGGGGTCCTCCAATGAGCAGTTCTTC.

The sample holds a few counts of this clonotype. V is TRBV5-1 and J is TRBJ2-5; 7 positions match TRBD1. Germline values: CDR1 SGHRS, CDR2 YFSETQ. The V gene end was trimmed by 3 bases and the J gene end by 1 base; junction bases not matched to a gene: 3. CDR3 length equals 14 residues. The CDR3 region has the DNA TGCGCCAGCAGCTGGGGGACAGCCCAAGAGACCCAGTACTTC. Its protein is CASSWGTAQETQYF.

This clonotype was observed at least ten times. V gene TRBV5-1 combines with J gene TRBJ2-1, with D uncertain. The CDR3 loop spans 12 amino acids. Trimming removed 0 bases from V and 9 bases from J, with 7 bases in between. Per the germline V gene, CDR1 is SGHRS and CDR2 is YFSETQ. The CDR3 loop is CASSLVMGEQFF. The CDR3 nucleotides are TGCGCCAGCAGCTTGGTGATGGGTGAGCAGTTCTTC.

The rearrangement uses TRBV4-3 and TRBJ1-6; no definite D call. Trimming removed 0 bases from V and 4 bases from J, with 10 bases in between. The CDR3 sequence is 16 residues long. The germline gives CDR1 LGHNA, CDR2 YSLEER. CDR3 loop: CASSQDQEVYNSPLHF. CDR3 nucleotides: TGCGCCAGCAGCCAAGATCAGGAGGTGTATAATTCACCCCTCCACTTT.

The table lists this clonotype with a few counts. In DNA, the CDR3 is TGTGCCAGCAGCCAAGATTGGGGAGCGGGGGGGCTAGAGACCCAGTACTTC. Its translation is CASSQDWGAGGLETQYF. The V gene is TRBV4-2, the J gene TRBJ2-5; the match to TRBD2 covers 10 bases. This CDR3 has 17 residues. Germline V gene lookup returns CDR1 LGHNA and CDR2 YNFKEQ. V lost 0 bases, J lost 4 bases, and 8 bases stayed unmatched.

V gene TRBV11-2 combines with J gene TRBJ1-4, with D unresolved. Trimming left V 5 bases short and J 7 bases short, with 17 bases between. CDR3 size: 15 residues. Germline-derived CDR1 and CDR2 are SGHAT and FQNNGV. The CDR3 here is CASSPSPLLSEKLFF. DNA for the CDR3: TGTGCCAGCAGCCCGTCCCCTTTGCTGTCTGAAAAACTGTTTTTT.

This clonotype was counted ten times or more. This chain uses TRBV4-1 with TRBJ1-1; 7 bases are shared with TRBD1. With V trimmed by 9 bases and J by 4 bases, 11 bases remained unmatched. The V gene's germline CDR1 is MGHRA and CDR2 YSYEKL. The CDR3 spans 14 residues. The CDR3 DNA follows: TGCGCCAGTCTTCTTTTACAGGGGAGCACTGAAGCTTTCTTT. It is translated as CASLLLQGSTEAFF.

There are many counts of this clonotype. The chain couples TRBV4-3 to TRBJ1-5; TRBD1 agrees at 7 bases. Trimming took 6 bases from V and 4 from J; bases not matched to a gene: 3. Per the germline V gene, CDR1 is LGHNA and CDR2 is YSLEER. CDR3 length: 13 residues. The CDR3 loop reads CASSQQGNQPQHF. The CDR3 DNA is TGCGCCAGCAGTCAACAGGGGAATCAGCCCCAGCATTTT.

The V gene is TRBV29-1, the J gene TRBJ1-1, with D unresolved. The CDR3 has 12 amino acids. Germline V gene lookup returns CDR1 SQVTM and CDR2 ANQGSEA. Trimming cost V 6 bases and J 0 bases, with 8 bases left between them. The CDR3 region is CSVRVMNTEAFF. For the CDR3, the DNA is TGCAGCGTCCGGGTCATGAACACTGAAGCTTTCTTT.